Reported below is one TCR beta chain. These data originate in a study of blood T cell repertoires in COVID-19. Study at large: COVID-19 samples, acute and convalescent, were from the United States, Italy and Spain.

From germline, CDR1 is MNHEY and CDR2 SMNVEV (reference sequence). The CDR3 runs to 13 residues. Trimming removed 4 bases from V and 6 bases from J, with 11 bases in between. Assay used: immunoSEQ multiplex PCR; TCRdb lists only in-frame clones, some missing. Among 150,000 to 200,000 clones listed, 75% to 85% were seen once. V is TRBV27 and J is TRBJ2-3; D is ambiguous. The sequence was obtained from a human donor in a cohort sampled during active COVID-19. The material sequenced was peripheral blood. This CDR3 is CASSSYPRDTQYF. The CDR3 DNA reads as TGTGCCAGCAGTTCCTACCCCCGGGATACGCAGTATTTT.